These 3 T cell receptor beta chains were all obtained from the same sample, sequenced in a study of control samples from healthy donors and cancer patients. The assay was immunoSEQ multiplex PCR, and TCRdb's table has in-frame clones only and misses some. There are under 450,000 clones in the sample; about 93% occur only once, and 5% to 8% lies in the top ten. The sequenced sample consisted of PBMCs. These TCRs come from a man aged 35-49 years with head and neck cancer.

This chain joins TRBV11-2 and TRBJ2-3; TRBD1 is a possible D gene (6 bases). Germline values: CDR1 SGHAT, CDR2 FQNNGV. The CDR3 runs 16 residues. V lost 3 bases and J 0 bases, leaving 13 bases between the germline ends. In nucleotides, the CDR3 is TGTGCCAGCAGCTTGATATTAGGACAGAGCACAGATACGCAGTATTTT. As protein: CASSLILGQSTDTQYF.

The chain has TRBV11-2 and TRBJ1-4, with D unclear. The CDR3 consists of 12 residues. Trimming took off 1 base at V and 9 bases at J, with 6 bases between the two ends. Per the germline V gene, CDR1 is SGHAT and CDR2 is FQNNGV. DNA of the CDR3: TGTGCCAGCAGCTTAGCTAGTAAAAAACTGTTTTTT. Translating it yields CASSLASKKLFF.

The rearrangement links TRBV3-1 (or the pseudogene TRBV3-2) to TRBJ2-3; 11 bases agree with TRBD2. CDR3 length: 18 amino acids. V shed 5 bases and J 0 bases; nucleotides not matched to a gene: 10. From germline, CDR1 is LGHDT and CDR2 YNNKEL (reference sequence). The CDR3 DNA reads TGTGCCAGCAGCGGAGGCCCTAGCGGGGGGACTAGCACAGATACGCAGTATTTT. Amino acids: CASSGGPSGGTSTDTQYF.